This TCR beta chain was sequenced in a study of shared clonotypes between healthy human individuals. The repertoire was sequenced with immunoSEQ multiplex PCR; TCRdb's copy has only in-frame clones and lacks some. This sample has about 2.3 million clones; under 95% occur once, and the top ten carry 0.37%. Turning to this clone: Its specificity is unknown.

The CDR3 extends over 12 amino acids. The V and J ends lost 5 bases and 5 bases respectively, with 7 bases between them. CDR1 MNHEY and CDR2 SMNVEV come from the germline V gene (reference sequence). Study findings and constraints: Clonotypes which were not shared had lower generation probabilities than clonotypes that all four donors shared.

This chain connects TRBV27 to TRBJ2-1; D is unresolved. Specimen: naive CD4+ T cells from PBMCs. Sample subset: CD45RA+ positively selected. This clonotype was obtained from a man between 18 and 29 years old in good health. Some clones in this sample may be carry-over from other donors' samples. The CDR3 bases are TGTGCCAGCAGTCCCCTAAACAATGAGCAGTTCTTC. The encoded protein is CASSPLNNEQFF.